The text below deals with one T cell receptor (beta chain). There is no known antigen for this receptor. Per-nucleotide qualities are absent, and no much larger clonotype sits a single base away. This record belongs to a study of siplizumab effects on memory and regulatory T cells (dated by TCRdb to the late 2010s). For context, the study as a whole: The study looked at the effect of siplizumab, an anti-CD2 antibody, on alloreactive T-cell subsets in allogeneic mixed lymphocyte reactions made from human PBMCs.

Library preparation was by the immunoSEQ multiplex PCR assay. Each sample had 85,000 to 100,000 TCR templates assayed by the deep sequencing platform. Genomic DNA extracted from sorted T cells was the material used for TCRbeta CDR3 sequencing. The authors' pipeline ran thus. The R programming language was used for the clonal analysis of the TCRbeta CDR3 data. Comparing unstimulated samples against CFSE-low samples taken after the reaction was how alloreactive CD4+ and CD8+ clones were defined. Regulatory or non-regulatory origin of alloreactive CD4+ clones was assigned by matching sequences to the sorted unstimulated Treg and non-Treg repertoires. The source is immuneACCESS, and TCRdb retained only in-frame sequences with V and J called. Part of the clones is not carried over; for the studies checked, unresolved V genes explain less than half of this, and the remainder is unexplained. That table furnishes V, J and clone size, whereas the DNA furnished D and trimming. Across this sample there are about 91,000 clones, with roughly 97% seen only once. Together, the top ten hold around 0.029% of the sample.

The full study reports these points: Among mappable alloreactive CD4+ clones, the Treg-derived fraction averaged approximately 69% with siplizumab versus around 25% in control reactions. The cumulative frequency of alloreactive sequences that could be traced back to unstimulated CD4+ memory T cells was significantly reduced by siplizumab. The suppressive function of proliferating Tregs from siplizumab cultures was not functionally confirmed. Unstimulated naive T cells appeared more diverse than memory T cells, and naive cells seemed to contribute substantially to the alloresponse. Because sequences below about 10^-5 frequency were poorly captured, only a minor fraction of alloreactive clones could be mapped to unstimulated subsets. For roughly 75-95% of proliferating CD4+ or CD8+ clones, no naive or memory phenotype could be assigned.

Additional sequencing covered unstimulated subsets from three donor pairs, namely CD8+ effector memory, CD4+ naive, CD8+ TEMRA, CD4+ memory and CD8+ naive. Sorted unstimulated T cells, along with proliferating T cells recovered from mixed lymphocyte reactions, underwent TCRbeta CDR3 sequencing. Fresh whole blood from nine to ten HLA-typed healthy donors was used as the source from which PBMCs were isolated. This clonotype originated in a human donor in good health. Sequenced: naive CD4+ T cells sorted from blood. This specimen's cell subset or site label, per the study, means: unstimulated naive T cells.

This receptor has the CDR3 CASSEGDGQGKQFF. The sequence in DNA is TGTGCCAGCAGCGAGGGGGACGGACAGGGGAAGCAGTTCTTC. The chain couples TRBV7-9 to TRBJ2-1, with 9 bases aligning to TRBD1. Ends trimmed: V by 5 bases, J by 11 bases; bases unmatched to a gene: 10. The CDR1 and CDR2 encoded by the germline V gene (reference sequence) are SEHNR and FQNEAQ. Its CDR3 holds 14 amino acids, cysteine through phenylalanine. Here the CDR3 DNA is all that survives: 42 bases in frame from base 1.